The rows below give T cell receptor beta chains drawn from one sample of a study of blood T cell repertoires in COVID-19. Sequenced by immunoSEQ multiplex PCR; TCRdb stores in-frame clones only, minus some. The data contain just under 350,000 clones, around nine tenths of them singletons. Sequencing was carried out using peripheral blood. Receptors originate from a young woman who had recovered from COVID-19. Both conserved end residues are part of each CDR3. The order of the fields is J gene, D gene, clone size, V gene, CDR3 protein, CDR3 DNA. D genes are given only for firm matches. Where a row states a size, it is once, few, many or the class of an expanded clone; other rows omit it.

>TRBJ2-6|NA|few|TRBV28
CATQVGSGANVLTF
TGTGCCACCCAGGTTGGGTCTGGGGCCAACGTCCTGACTTTC
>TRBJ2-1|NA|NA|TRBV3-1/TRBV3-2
CASSQEFDEQFF
TGTGCCAGCAGCCAAGAGTTCGATGAGCAGTTCTTC
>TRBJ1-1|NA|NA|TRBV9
CASSYDTNTEAFF
TGTGCCAGCAGCTACGACACGAACACTGAAGCTTTCTTT
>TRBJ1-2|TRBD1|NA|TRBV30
CAFPGGWGGYTF
TGTGCCTTCCCAGGGGGCTGGGGTGGCTACACCTTC
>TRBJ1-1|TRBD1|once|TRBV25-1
CASSEYAGGVTEAFF
TGTGCCAGCAGTGAATATGCAGGGGGCGTCACTGAAGCTTTCTTT
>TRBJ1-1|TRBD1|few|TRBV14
CASSLDRGDTEAFF
TGTGCCAGCAGCCTCGACAGGGGGGACACTGAAGCTTTCTTT
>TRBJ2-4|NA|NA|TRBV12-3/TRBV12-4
CASSNTGLVQYF
TGTGCCAGCAGTAATACCGGACTTGTACAGTACTTC
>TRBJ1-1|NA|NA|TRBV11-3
CASNLPGIPTEAFF
TGTGCCAGCAACTTACCAGGGATCCCCACTGAAGCTTTCTTT
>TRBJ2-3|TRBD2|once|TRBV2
CASRPTSGSSTDTQYF
TGTGCCAGCAGGCCGACTAGCGGGAGTAGCACAGATACGCAGTATTTT
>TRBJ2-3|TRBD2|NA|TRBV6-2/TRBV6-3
CASSYGLAGGFDTQYF
TGTGCCAGCAGTTACGGCCTAGCGGGAGGGTTTGATACGCAGTATTTT
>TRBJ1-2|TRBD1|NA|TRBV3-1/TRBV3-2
CASSQEIGTGGHGYTF
TGTGCCAGCAGCCAAGAAATCGGGACAGGGGGGCATGGCTACACCTTC
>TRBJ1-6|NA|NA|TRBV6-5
CASSYGGGRDSPLHF
TGTGCCAGCAGTTACGGAGGGGGGAGGGATTCACCCCTCCACTTT
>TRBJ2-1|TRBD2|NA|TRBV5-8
CASSLGLADTRQFF
TGTGCCAGCAGCTTGGGTCTAGCGGATACTAGGCAGTTCTTC
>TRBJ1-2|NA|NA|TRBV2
CASSERGQMTGYTF
TGTGCCAGCAGTGAACGGGGACAAATGACTGGCTACACCTTC
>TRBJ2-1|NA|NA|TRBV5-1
CASSLAPRGGAAEQFF
TGCGCCAGCAGCTTGGCCCCCAGGGGAGGGGCCGCTGAGCAGTTCTTC
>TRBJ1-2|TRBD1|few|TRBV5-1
CASSPLTGSNYGYTF
TGCGCCAGCAGCCCCTTGACAGGGTCTAACTATGGCTACACCTTC
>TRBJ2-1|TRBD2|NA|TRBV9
CASSTSGRTYNEQFF
TGTGCCAGCAGCACGAGCGGGAGGACCTACAATGAGCAGTTCTTC